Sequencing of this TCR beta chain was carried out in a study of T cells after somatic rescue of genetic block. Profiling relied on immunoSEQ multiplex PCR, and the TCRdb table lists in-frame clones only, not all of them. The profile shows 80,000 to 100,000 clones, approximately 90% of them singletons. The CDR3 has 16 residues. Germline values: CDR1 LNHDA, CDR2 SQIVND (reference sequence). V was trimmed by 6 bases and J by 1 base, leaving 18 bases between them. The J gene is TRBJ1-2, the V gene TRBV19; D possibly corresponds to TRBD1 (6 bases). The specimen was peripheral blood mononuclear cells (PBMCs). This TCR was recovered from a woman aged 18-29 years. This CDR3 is CASRHLWTADNYGYTF. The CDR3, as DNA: TGTGCCAGTAGGCACCTGTGGACAGCCGATAACTATGGCTACACCTTC.